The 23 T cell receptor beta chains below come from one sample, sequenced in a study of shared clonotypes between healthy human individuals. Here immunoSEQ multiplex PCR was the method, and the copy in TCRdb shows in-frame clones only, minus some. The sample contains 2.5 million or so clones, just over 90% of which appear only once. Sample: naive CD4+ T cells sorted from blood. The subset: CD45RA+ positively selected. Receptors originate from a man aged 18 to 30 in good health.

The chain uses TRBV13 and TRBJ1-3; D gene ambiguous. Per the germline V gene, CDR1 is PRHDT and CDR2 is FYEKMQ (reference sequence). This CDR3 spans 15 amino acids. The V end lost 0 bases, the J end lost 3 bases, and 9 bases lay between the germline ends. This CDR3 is CASSLGGLGGNTIYF. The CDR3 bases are TGTGCCAGCAGCTTAGGCGGGTTGGGTGGAAACACCATATATTTT.

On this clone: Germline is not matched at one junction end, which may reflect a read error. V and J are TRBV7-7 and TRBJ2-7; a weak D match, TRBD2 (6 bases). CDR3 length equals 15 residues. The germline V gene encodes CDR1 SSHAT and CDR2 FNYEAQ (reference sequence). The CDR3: CASSLYSGPTYEQYF. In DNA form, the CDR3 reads TGTGCTAGCAGCTTATACAGCGGGCCCACCTACGAGCAGTACTTC.

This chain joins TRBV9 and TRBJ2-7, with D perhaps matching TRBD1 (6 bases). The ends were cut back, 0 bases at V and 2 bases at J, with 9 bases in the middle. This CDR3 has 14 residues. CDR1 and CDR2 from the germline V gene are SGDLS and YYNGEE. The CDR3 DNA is TGTGCCAGCAGCGTAGGGGACAAAGCCTACGAGCAGTACTTC. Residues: CASSVGDKAYEQYF.

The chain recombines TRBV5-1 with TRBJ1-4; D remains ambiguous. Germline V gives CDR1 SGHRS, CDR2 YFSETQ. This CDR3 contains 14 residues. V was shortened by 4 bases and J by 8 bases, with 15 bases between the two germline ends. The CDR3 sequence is CASSRNAAGEKLFF. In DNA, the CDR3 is TGCGCCAGCAGCCGAAACGCGGCGGGAGAAAAACTGTTTTTT.

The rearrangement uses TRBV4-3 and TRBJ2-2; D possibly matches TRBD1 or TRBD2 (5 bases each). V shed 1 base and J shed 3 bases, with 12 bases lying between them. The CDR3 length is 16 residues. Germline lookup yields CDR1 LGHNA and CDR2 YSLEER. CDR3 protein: CASSQGGTGYTGELFF. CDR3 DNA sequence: TGCGCCAGCAGCCAAGGGGGGACGGGGTACACCGGGGAGCTGTTTTTT.

The CDR3 coding sequence is TGTGCCAGCACCGGTGATGAGCAGTTCTTC. It encodes CASTGDEQFF. The chain is built from TRBV6-1 and TRBJ2-1, with no clear D. CDR3 size: 10 residues. V lost 7 bases to trimming and J lost 8 bases, with 6 bases between them. The germline V gene has CDR1 MNHNS and CDR2 SASEGT.

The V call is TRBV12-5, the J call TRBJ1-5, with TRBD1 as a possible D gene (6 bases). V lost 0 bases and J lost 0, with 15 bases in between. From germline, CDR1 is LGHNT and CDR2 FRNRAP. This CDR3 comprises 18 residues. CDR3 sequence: CASGLVITGLYSNQPQHF. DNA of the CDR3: TGTGCTAGTGGTTTGGTCATAACAGGGTTGTATAGCAATCAGCCCCAGCATTTT.

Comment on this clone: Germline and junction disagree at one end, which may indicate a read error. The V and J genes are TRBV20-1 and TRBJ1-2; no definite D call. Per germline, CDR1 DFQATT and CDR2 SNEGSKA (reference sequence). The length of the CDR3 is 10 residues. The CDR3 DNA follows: TGCAGTGCTAGAGTAGAGGGTCCTCTCTTC. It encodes CSARVEGPLF.

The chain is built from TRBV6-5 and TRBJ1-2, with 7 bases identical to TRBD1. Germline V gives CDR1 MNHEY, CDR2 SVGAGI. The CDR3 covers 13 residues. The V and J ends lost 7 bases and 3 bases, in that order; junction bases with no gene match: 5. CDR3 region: CASNPGTDYGYTF. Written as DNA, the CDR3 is TGTGCCAGCAACCCCGGGACAGACTATGGCTACACCTTC.

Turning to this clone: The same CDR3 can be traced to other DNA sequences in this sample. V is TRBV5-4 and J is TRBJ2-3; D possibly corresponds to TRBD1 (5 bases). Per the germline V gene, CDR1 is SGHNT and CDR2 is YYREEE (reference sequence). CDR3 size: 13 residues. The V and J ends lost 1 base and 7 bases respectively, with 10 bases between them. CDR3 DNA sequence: TGTGCCAGCAGCTTGAGGGGTTCTAATACGCAGTATTTT. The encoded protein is CASSLRGSNTQYF.

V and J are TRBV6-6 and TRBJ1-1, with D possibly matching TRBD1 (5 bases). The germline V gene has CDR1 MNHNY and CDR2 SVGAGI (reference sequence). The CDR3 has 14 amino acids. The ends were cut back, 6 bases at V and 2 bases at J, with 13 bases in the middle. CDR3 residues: CASSGQTGNTEAFF. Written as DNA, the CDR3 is TGTGCCAGCAGCGGACAAACAGGCAACACTGAAGCTTTCTTT.

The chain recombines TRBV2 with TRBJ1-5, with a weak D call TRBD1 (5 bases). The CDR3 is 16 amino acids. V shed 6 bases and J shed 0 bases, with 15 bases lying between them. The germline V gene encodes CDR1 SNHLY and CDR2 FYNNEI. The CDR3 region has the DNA TGTGCCAGCAGGGACATGGTTGGAAGTAGCAATCAGCCCCAGCATTTT. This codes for CASRDMVGSSNQPQHF. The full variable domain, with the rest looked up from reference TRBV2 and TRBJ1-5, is EPEVTQTPSHQVTQMGQEVILRCVPISNHLYFYWYRQILGQKVEFLVSFYNNEISEKSEIFDDQFSVERPDGSNFTLKIRSTKLEDSAMYFCASRDMVGSSNQPQHFGDGTRLSIL.

The chain's CDR3 is CASKRGAVSYEQYF. The CDR3, as DNA: TGTGCCAGCAAGCGAGGAGCGGTTAGCTACGAGCAGTACTTC. The rearrangement uses TRBV6-6 and TRBJ2-7; weak D call: TRBD2 (5 bases). There are 14 residues in the CDR3. V was pared by 7 bases and J by 3 bases, with 16 bases between. CDR1 is MNHNY and CDR2 is SVGAGI in the germline V gene (reference sequence).

CDR3 sequence reads: CASSQGQGWGETQYF. The CDR3 bases are TGTGCCAGCAGCCAGGGACAGGGATGGGGAGAGACCCAGTACTTC. The chain is built from TRBV7-6 and TRBJ2-5; 9 positions match TRBD1. Looked up from germline, CDR1 is SGHVS and CDR2 is FNYEAQ. Germline trimming cut 5 bases from V and 4 bases from J; bases unmatched to any gene: 8. The CDR3 consists of 15 residues.

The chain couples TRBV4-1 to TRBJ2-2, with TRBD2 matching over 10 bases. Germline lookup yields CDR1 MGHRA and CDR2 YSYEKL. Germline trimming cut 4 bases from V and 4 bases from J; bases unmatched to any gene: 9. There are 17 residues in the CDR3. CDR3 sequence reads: CASSLSGGASPTGELFF. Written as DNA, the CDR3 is TGCGCCAGCAGCCTAAGCGGGGGGGCTTCCCCCACCGGGGAGCTGTTTTTT.

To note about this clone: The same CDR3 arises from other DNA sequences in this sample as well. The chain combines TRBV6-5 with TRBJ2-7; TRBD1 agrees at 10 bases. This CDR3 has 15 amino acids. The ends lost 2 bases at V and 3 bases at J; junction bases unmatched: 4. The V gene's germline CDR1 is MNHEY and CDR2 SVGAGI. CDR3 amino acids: CASSYRDRGHYEQYF. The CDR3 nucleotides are TGTGCCAGCAGTTACCGGGACAGGGGCCACTACGAGCAGTACTTC.

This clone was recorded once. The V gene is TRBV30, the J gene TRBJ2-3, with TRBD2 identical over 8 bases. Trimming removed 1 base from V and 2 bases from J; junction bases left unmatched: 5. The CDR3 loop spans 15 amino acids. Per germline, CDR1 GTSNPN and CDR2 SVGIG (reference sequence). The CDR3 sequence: CAWSARRGATDTQYF. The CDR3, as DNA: TGTGCCTGGAGTGCTCGGCGGGGGGCCACAGATACGCAGTATTTT.

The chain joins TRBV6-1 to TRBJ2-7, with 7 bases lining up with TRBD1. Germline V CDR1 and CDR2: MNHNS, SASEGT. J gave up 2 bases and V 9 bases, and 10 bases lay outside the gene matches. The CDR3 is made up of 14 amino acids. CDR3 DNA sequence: TGTGCCAGTGAAATGGGGACAGTCCCCTACGAGCAGTACTTC. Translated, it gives CASEMGTVPYEQYF.

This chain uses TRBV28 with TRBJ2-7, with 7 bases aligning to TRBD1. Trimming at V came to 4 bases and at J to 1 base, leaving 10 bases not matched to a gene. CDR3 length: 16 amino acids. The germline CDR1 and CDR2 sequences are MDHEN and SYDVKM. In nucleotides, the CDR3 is TGTGCCAGCAGTTCATCCGGTTGGGACAGATCCTACGAGCAGTACTTC. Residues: CASSSSGWDRSYEQYF.

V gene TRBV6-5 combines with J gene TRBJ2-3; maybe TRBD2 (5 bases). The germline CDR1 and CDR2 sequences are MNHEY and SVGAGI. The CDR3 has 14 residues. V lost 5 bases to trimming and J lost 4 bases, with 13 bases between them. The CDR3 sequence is CASSALAKADTQYF. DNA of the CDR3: TGTGCCAGCAGTGCTCTAGCAAAGGCAGATACGCAGTATTTT.

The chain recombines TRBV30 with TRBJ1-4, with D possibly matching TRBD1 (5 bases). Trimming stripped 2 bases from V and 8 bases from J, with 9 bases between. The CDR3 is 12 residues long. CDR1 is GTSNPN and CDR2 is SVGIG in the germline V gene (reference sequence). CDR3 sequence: CAWSPTAEKLFF. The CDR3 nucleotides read TGTGCCTGGAGTCCGACAGCGGAAAAACTGTTTTTT.

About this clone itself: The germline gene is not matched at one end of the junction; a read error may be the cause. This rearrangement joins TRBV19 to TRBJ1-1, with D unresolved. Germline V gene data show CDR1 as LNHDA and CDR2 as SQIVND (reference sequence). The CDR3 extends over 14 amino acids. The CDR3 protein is CASSIRWKEPAPSF. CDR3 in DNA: TGTGCCAGTAGTATACGATGGAAAGAACCAGCCCCCTCCTTT.

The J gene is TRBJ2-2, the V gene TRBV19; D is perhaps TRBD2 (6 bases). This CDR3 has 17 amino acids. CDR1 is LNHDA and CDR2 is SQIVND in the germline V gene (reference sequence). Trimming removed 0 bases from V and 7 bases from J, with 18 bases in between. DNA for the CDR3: TGTGCCAGTAGTATAGATCTCTCAGCGGGTCACCTCGGGGAGCTGTTTTTT. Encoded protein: CASSIDLSAGHLGELFF.